This T cell receptor (beta chain) was identified in a study of graft-versus-host responses after intestinal transplantation (dated by TCRdb to 2020 to 2022). About the study as a whole: The transplants that recipients got were multivisceral, liver-intestinal, or isolated intestinal. A peak of at least 4% donor T cells among recipient peripheral blood mononuclear cells was the definition used for donor T cell macrochimerism. Bulk TCR-beta CDR3 sequencing was used to track graft-versus-host and host-versus-graft alloreactive T cell clones in the graft, circulation and bone marrow after intestinal transplantation. To identify alloreactive clones, pre-transplant mixed lymphocyte reaction products were sequenced and compared with unstimulated pre-transplant donor and recipient T cells. Every recipient was given anti-thymocyte globulin induction, followed by roughly 3 years of maintenance tacrolimus and steroids. The cohort enrolled 20 to 30 intestinal transplant recipients including one retransplant, and a few patients lacking pretransplant specimens were excluded. Rather than going through the commercial service, samples from a few later patients were sequenced in-house on an Illumina MiSeq and processed with MiXCR. The paper as a whole reports these results and caveats: Peak levels of circulating GvH clones were associated with declines in HvG clones early after transplant. GvH clones were found in recipient bone marrow, and some of the GvH clones appeared earlier in ileal mucosa or blood, which is consistent with an intestinal mucosal origin. Conclusions were limited by the relatively low number and heterogeneity of intestinal transplant patients. Patients with donor T cell macrochimerism had high GvH to HvG T cell clonal ratios in their allografts.

Blood samples were collected up to 4 times in the first month after transplant and then at least monthly when available. Via the germline V gene, CDR1 is MDHEN and CDR2 SYDVKM. The CDR3 runs 12 amino acids, cysteine and phenylalanine included. Only the CDR3 region is kept as DNA, spanning 36 bases read in frame from base 1. V is trimmed back by 6 bases and J by 7 bases, and the junction contains 3 bases that no gene match accounts for. Library construction relied on the immunoSEQ multiplex PCR assay. For most patients, genomic DNA was subjected to high-throughput TCR-beta CDR3 sequencing by Adaptive Biotechnologies. The authors' analysis ran thus. TCR sequencing data for 15 to 20 patients were retrieved from Adaptive's ImmunoSEQ software; a few other patients were processed with MiXCR and VDJtools. CDR3 nucleotide sequences shared between donor and recipient were removed because their origin could not be assigned. Alloreactive clones required at least 2-fold expansion over unstimulated cells and minimum CFSE-low frequency of 0.002% (template counts) or 0.001% (read counts). Mappable clones were those detected in sequenced pre-transplant spleen, lymph node, or MLR CFSE-low populations of the donor or recipient. Cumulative frequency of alloreactive clones was calculated as a percentage of all sequences weighted by copy number. TCRdb provides this immuneACCESS table in a form limited to in-frame rearrangements. Some clones are lacking; in checked studies, under half of them reflect an unresolved V gene, and why the rest are absent is not known. The DNA gave D and trimming, while V, J and clone size come from that table. The sample includes over 14,000 clones, with 90% to 95% observed a single time. 0.71% of the sample lies in the top ten.

A word on this clone: Its cognate antigen has yet to be identified. No quality values exist for individual bases; no much larger clone is one base distant.

The rearranged chain carries TRBV28 and TRBJ2-7; 10 bases in the junction line up with TRBD2. This specimen was PBMCs, taken 9 days after transplant. The origin of this receptor is a human patient who received an intestinal transplant, so some T cells may come from the graft donor. The DNA is TGTGCCAGCAGCCTACTAGCGGGGGAGCAGTACTTC. Its protein reads: CASSLLAGEQYF. The full variable domain, with segments outside the CDR3 supplied by the reference TRBV28 and TRBJ2-7 proteins, appears as DVKVTQSSRYLVKRTGEKVFLECVQDMDHENMFWYRQDPGLGLRLIYFSYDVKMKEKGDIPEGYSVSREKKERFSLILESASTNQTSMYLCASSLLAGEQYFGPGTRLTVT.